This T cell receptor beta chain was identified in a study of blood T cell repertoires in COVID-19. Study details: PBMCs, B-cell-depleted T cells, or T cells provided the cDNA or gDNA that made up the material.

The ends were cut back, 1 base at V and 5 bases at J, with 3 bases in the middle. This CDR3 is 12 amino acids long. Germline CDR1 and CDR2: SEHNR and FQNEAQ (reference sequence). Generated by immunoSEQ multiplex PCR, the TCRdb table keeps only in-frame clones and is missing some. The top ten clones hold around 1.8% of a sample with hundreds of thousands of clones, roughly 79% of them seen once. The sample comprised peripheral blood. The TCR comes from an elderly woman with acute or convalescent COVID-19. The J gene is TRBJ1-5, the V gene TRBV7-9; no firm D call. Written as DNA, the CDR3 is TGTGCCAGCAGCTTAGAGCATCAGCCCCAGCATTTT. It translates to CASSLEHQPQHF.